These T cell receptor beta chains were read from a single sample in a study of T-cell memory formation after mild COVID-19. MiXCR was run by TCRdb on the 5' RACE reads, yielding one entry per CDR3 protein. The sample includes around 390,000 distinct CDR3 sequences, 15% to 20% of them seen just once. The sequenced sample consisted of PBMCs or a T cell subset sorted from them (not recorded which). These receptors were taken from a man in his late teens or twenties who had mild COVID-19 (a few samples of this study predate the infection). Cell type and time point are not known. Both conserved end residues are part of each CDR3. The D gene is left open where the match is weak. Clone size, where shown, is once, few, many, or a class for clones that have expanded.

j_call,v_call,d_call,clone_size,cdr3_aa,cdr3_nt
TRBJ2-3,TRBV27,-,-,CASSLVNSAVETDTQYF,TGTGCCAGCAGTTTAGTGAACTCAGCGGTGGAAACAGATACGCAGTATTTT
TRBJ2-5,TRBV6-2/TRBV6-3,TRBD1,-,CASSHDRAETQYF,TGTGCCAGCAGTCACGACAGGGCAGAGACCCAGTACTTC
TRBJ1-2,TRBV12-3/TRBV12-4,TRBD1,-,CASSPIVTNDRGLGYTF,TGTGCCAGCAGTCCCATCGTTACCAACGACAGGGGGCTTGGCTACACCTTC
TRBJ1-4,TRBV18,-,-,CASSPQQGTNEKLFF,TGTGCCAGCTCACCACAGCAGGGAACTAATGAAAAACTGTTTTTT
TRBJ2-3,TRBV7-2,TRBD2,few,CASSLDLRGYLAGYGTDTQYF,TGTGCCAGCAGCTTAGATTTGAGGGGTTACCTAGCGGGGTACGGCACAGATACGCAGTATTTT
TRBJ1-6,TRBV6-5,TRBD1,-,CASSRSTGVGSPLHF,TGTGCCAGCAGTCGCTCGACAGGGGTGGGTTCACCCCTCCACTTT
TRBJ2-7,TRBV7-9,-,many,CASKGLKGDSYEQYF,TGTGCCAGCAAAGGTCTGAAGGGGGACTCCTACGAGCAGTACTTC
TRBJ1-2,TRBV7-9,TRBD1,few,CASSPSPGTGGLDGYTF,TGTGCCAGCAGCCCCAGCCCCGGGACAGGGGGTCTGGATGGCTACACCTTC
TRBJ2-5,TRBV6-6,TRBD2,few,CASEGLAGAETQYF,TGTGCCAGCGAGGGACTAGCGGGGGCAGAGACCCAGTACTTC
TRBJ1-1,TRBV4-1,-,-,CASSQEGTGGREAFF,TGCGCCAGCAGCCAAGAGGGGACTGGAGGCAGGGAAGCTTTCTTT
TRBJ2-1,TRBV7-2,TRBD2,few,CASSQPGLAANEQFF,TGTGCCAGCAGCCAGCCGGGACTAGCGGCCAATGAGCAGTTCTTC
TRBJ1-4,TRBV28,-,few,CASSLQNEKLFF,TGTGCCAGCAGTCTTCAAAATGAAAAACTGTTTTTT
TRBJ1-2,TRBV6-6,-,-,CASSYSGQSYGYTF,TGTGCCAGCAGTTACTCGGGGCAGTCCTATGGCTACACCTTC
TRBJ2-5,TRBV7-9,TRBD1,few,CASSLEGQGAETQYF,TGTGCCAGCAGCCTAGAGGGACAGGGGGCGGAGACCCAGTACTTC
TRBJ2-2,TRBV3-1,TRBD2,-,CASSPHTSGGVTGELFF,TGTGCCAGCAGCCCTCATACTAGCGGGGGCGTCACCGGGGAGCTGTTTTTT
TRBJ2-1,TRBV19,TRBD1,-,CASSPGGLNEQFF,TGTGCCAGTAGTCCAGGGGGCCTCAATGAGCAGTTCTTC
TRBJ1-5,TRBV7-8,TRBD1,-,CASSYRDRQNQPQHF,TGTGCCAGCAGCTACCGGGACAGGCAAAATCAGCCCCAGCATTTT
TRBJ2-2,TRBV7-6,TRBD1,many,CASSRDRDTGELFF,TGTGCCAGCAGCCGGGACAGGGACACCGGGGAGCTGTTTTTT
TRBJ1-2,TRBV24-1,-,few,CATSETGTANVYGYTF,TGTGCCACCAGTGAAACCGGGACGGCGAATGTCTATGGCTACACCTTC
TRBJ2-5,TRBV7-9,TRBD2,many,CASSPARGSGEETQYF,TGTGCCAGCAGCCCTGCCAGGGGTAGCGGGGAAGAGACCCAGTACTTC
TRBJ1-5,TRBV6-6,-,-,CASSYGFSEGNQPQHF,TGTGCCAGCAGTTACGGGTTCTCGGAGGGGAATCAGCCCCAGCATTTT
TRBJ2-2,TRBV7-9,-,few,CASSLRSGGELFF,TGTGCCAGCAGCTTACGATCTGGCGGGGAGCTGTTTTTT
TRBJ1-1,TRBV7-6,-,few,CASSSIPVGLNTEAFF,TGTGCCAGCAGCTCCATACCGGTCGGCCTGAACACTGAAGCTTTCTTT
TRBJ2-1,TRBV7-6,-,-,CASSLESSGNYNEQFF,TGTGCCAGCAGCTTAGAGTCCTCTGGGAACTACAATGAGCAGTTCTTC
TRBJ2-3,TRBV5-1,TRBD2,-,CASSLAAGADTQYF,TGCGCCAGCAGCTTGGCAGCGGGGGCAGATACGCAGTATTTT
TRBJ1-3,TRBV23-1,-,-,CARQMEGILGGNTIYF,TGCGCCAGGCAAATGGAGGGAATTTTAGGTGGAAACACCATATATTTT
TRBJ1-2,TRBV7-3,TRBD1,few,CASSLIGGEGYGYTF,TGTGCCAGCAGCTTAATAGGGGGCGAGGGCTATGGCTACACCTTC
TRBJ2-3,TRBV7-9,-,few,CASGAPDTQYF,TGTGCCAGCGGTGCCCCCGATACGCAGTATTTT
TRBJ2-5,TRBV5-1,-,-,CASSENQETQYF,TGCGCCAGCAGCGAAAACCAAGAGACCCAGTACTTC
TRBJ1-2,TRBV9,-,-,CASSVASGFRGYTF,TGTGCCAGCAGCGTAGCCTCGGGGTTCCGGGGCTACACCTTC
TRBJ2-3,TRBV15,-,few,CATSRDLAGRGDTQYF,TGTGCCACCAGCAGAGATCTGGCAGGGCGGGGCGATACGCAGTATTTT
TRBJ2-2,TRBV5-1,TRBD2,few,CASSLEGLGTGELFF,TGCGCCAGCAGCTTGGAGGGACTAGGCACCGGGGAGCTGTTTTTT
TRBJ1-5,TRBV5-1,-,-,CASPFRDSNQPQHF,TGCGCCAGCCCCTTCCGGGACAGCAATCAGCCCCAGCATTTT
TRBJ1-2,TRBV7-9,TRBD1,few,CASSFGTGSLDGYTF,TGTGCCAGCAGCTTTGGGACAGGGAGCCTGGATGGCTACACCTTC
TRBJ1-1,TRBV7-2,-,few,CASSFDRSGVTEAFF,TGTGCCAGCAGCTTCGACAGGTCGGGGGTCACTGAAGCTTTCTTT
TRBJ2-5,TRBV9,-,many,CASSVAGGLQETQYF,TGTGCCAGCAGCGTAGCCGGGGGCCTCCAAGAGACCCAGTACTTC
TRBJ2-7,TRBV21-1,-,few,CASSNGGMKYEQYF,TGTGCCAGCAGCAATGGGGGGATGAAGTACGAGCAGTACTTC
TRBJ2-2,TRBV5-1,-,many,CASSFQGTGELFF,TGCGCCAGCAGCTTTCAGGGGACCGGGGAGCTGTTTTTT
TRBJ2-6,TRBV6-2/TRBV6-3,-,few,CASCKSGANVLTF,TGTGCCAGTTGTAAGTCTGGGGCCAACGTCCTGACTTTC
TRBJ2-3,TRBV20-1,-,-,CSARGLSRGGNTDTQYF,TGCAGTGCTAGGGGCCTCTCAAGGGGCGGGAACACAGATACGCAGTATTTT
TRBJ2-3,TRBV10-3,-,-,CATRLREGTDTQYF,TGTGCCACCCGTCTAAGGGAAGGTACAGATACGCAGTATTTT
TRBJ2-3,TRBV20-1,-,few,CSARWQGGDTQYF,TGCAGTGCTAGATGGCAGGGCGGAGATACGCAGTATTTT
TRBJ2-3,TRBV10-3,TRBD1,few,CAISEPMRTGTADTQYF,TGTGCCATCAGTGAGCCGATGAGGACAGGGACGGCAGATACGCAGTATTTT
TRBJ2-3,TRBV7-9,TRBD1,many,CASSGGGQGGISWTDTQYF,TGTGCCAGCAGCGGCGGGGGACAGGGCGGGATTTCGTGGACAGATACGCAGTATTTT
TRBJ2-7,TRBV10-3,TRBD1,-,CAITKDREESEQYF,TGTGCCATCACCAAGGACAGGGAAGAATCCGAGCAGTACTTC
TRBJ2-5,TRBV7-2,TRBD2,-,CASSLSTSGGEETQYF,TGTGCCAGCAGCTTGAGCACTAGCGGGGGGGAAGAGACCCAGTACTTC
TRBJ1-5,TRBV20-1,-,many,CSARGQNNQPQHF,TGCAGTGCCCGGGGGCAGAACAATCAGCCCCAGCATTTT
TRBJ1-1,TRBV7-9,-,few,CASSFTGWDTEAFF,TGTGCCAGCAGCTTTACGGGGTGGGACACTGAAGCTTTCTTT
TRBJ1-5,TRBV12-3/TRBV12-4,-,-,CASSPRVSNQPQHF,TGTGCCAGCAGTCCACGGGTTAGCAATCAGCCCCAGCATTTT
TRBJ1-3,TRBV6-5,TRBD1,-,CASSYSLPYRGGAGNTIYF,TGTGCCAGCAGTTACTCTCTTCCTTACAGGGGAGGTGCTGGAAACACCATATATTTT